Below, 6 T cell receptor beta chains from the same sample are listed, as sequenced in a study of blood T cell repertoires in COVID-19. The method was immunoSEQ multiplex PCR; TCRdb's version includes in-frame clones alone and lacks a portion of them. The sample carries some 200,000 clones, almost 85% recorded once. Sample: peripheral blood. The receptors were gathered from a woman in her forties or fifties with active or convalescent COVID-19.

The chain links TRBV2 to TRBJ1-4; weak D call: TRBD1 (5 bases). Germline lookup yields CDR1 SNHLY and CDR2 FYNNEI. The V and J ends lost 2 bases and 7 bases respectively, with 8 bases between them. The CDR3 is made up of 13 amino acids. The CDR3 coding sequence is TGTGCCAGCAGTGAAACCAGGGTTGAAAAACTGTTTTTT. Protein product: CASSETRVEKLFF.

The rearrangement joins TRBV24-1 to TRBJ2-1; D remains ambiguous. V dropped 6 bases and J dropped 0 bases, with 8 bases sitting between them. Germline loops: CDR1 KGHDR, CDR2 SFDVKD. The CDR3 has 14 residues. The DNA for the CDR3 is TGTGCCACCAGTCGCTCGAGCTCCTACAATGAGCAGTTCTTC. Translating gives CATSRSSSYNEQFF.

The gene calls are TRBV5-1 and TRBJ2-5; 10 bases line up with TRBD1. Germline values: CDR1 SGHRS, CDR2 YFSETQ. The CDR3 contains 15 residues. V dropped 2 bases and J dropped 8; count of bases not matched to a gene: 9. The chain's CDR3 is CASSLGGTGEVTQYF. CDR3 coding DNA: TGCGCCAGCAGCTTAGGAGGGACAGGGGAAGTCACCCAGTACTTC.

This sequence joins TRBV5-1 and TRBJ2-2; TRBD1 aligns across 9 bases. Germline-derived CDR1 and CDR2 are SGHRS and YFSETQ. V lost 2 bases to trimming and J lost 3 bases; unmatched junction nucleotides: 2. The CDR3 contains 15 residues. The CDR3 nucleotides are TGCGCCAGCAGCTTCGGGGACAGGGACACCGGGGAGCTGTTTTTT. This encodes CASSFGDRDTGELFF.

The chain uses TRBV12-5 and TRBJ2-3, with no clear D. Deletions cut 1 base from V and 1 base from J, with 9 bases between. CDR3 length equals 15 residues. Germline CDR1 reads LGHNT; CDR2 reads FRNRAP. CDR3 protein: CASGLGHSGTDTQYF. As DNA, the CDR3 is TGTGCTAGTGGTTTGGGACATTCCGGCACAGATACGCAGTATTTT.

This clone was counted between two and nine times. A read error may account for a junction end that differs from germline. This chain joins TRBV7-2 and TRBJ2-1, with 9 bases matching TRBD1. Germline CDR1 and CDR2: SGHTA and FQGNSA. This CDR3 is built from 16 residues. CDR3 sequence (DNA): TGTGCCAGCAGTTTAGTATCCGGGACAGGGTTCAATGAGCAGTTCTTC. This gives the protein CASSLVSGTGFNEQFF.